The 23 T cell receptor beta chains listed next were all sequenced from one sample in a study of blood T cells in healthy people across ages. Primed by a sample-barcoded 5' primer and a J-beta primer mix, a second PCR proceeded for about 7 to 12 cycles. TCRdb re-called the 5' RACE reads with MiXCR, one entry per CDR3 protein. Of about 970,000 distinct CDR3 sequences in the sample, approximately 50% were seen once. Material for sequencing was blood. The receptors were gathered from an older woman in good health.

The J gene is TRBJ2-1, the V gene TRBV29-1, with D unclear. Per the germline V gene, CDR1 is SQVTM and CDR2 is ANQGSEA. V was shortened by 8 bases and J by 3 bases, with 14 bases between the two germline ends. The CDR3 length is 13 residues. CDR3 DNA: TGCAGCTTCACTAACCCCTACTACAATGAGCAGTTCTTC. Translating gives CSFTNPYYNEQFF.

V gene TRBV3-1 combines with J gene TRBJ2-7; D might be TRBD2 (7 bases). The CDR3 is 13 residues long. The ends were cut back, 8 bases at V and 5 bases at J, with 16 bases in the middle. Germline V gives CDR1 LGHDT, CDR2 YNNKEL (reference sequence). CDR3 sequence reads: CASARAGANEQYF. CDR3 sequence (DNA): TGTGCCAGCGCAAGGGCGGGGGCGAACGAGCAGTACTTC.

This clonotype was seen at least ten times. The J gene is TRBJ2-7, the V gene TRBV7-2; 8 bases are a match to TRBD2. The CDR3 has 14 amino acids. Germline values: CDR1 SGHTA, CDR2 FQGNSA. V trimming: 6 bases; J trimming: 3 bases; junction bases outside the gene matches: 7. The CDR3 loop reads CASSRQRGLYEQYF. The CDR3 region has the DNA TGTGCCAGCAGTAGGCAGCGGGGGCTCTACGAGCAGTACTTC.

The V gene is TRBV15, the J gene TRBJ2-5; no clear D gene. V lost 0 bases and J 5 bases, leaving 13 bases between the germline ends. The CDR3 spans 15 residues. Germline assignment: CDR1 LNHNV and CDR2 YYDKDF (reference sequence). DNA for the CDR3: TGTGCCACCAGCAGAGATCCGTCAGAGCGCGAGACCCAGTACTTC. Protein sequence: CATSRDPSERETQYF.

V gene TRBV6-2 or TRBV6-3 combines with J gene TRBJ2-1; 11 nucleotides line up with TRBD2. From germline, CDR1 is MNHEY and CDR2 SVGEGT. V lost 5 bases, J lost 7 bases, and 7 bases stayed unmatched. This CDR3 comprises 15 residues. The CDR3 nucleotides are TGTGCCAGCAGTGCGGGACTAGCGGCCCTAAATGAGCAGTTCTTC. This sequence encodes CASSAGLAALNEQFF.

This sequence joins TRBV5-1 and TRBJ2-7; 8 nucleotides match TRBD2. The V gene's germline CDR1 is SGHRS and CDR2 YFSETQ. The CDR3 sequence is 15 residues long. V shed 4 bases, J shed 3 bases, and the junction held 9 bases outside the gene matches. The CDR3 DNA sequence: TGCGCCAGCAGCACTAGCGGAAGGGCCCTCTACGAGCAGTACTTC. This translates into CASSTSGRALYEQYF.

This clonotype occurred a few times. The chain carries TRBV12-3 or TRBV12-4 and TRBJ2-5; D possibly matches TRBD1 or TRBD2 (6 bases each). Trimming removed 6 bases from V and 5 bases from J, with 13 bases in between. The CDR3 loop spans 13 amino acids. The CDR3 is CASRRDTMETQYF. The CDR3, as DNA: TGTGCCAGCAGGCGGGACACCATGGAGACCCAGTACTTC.

This clonotype was detected only once. The J gene is TRBJ2-3, the V gene TRBV2; 7 bases line up with TRBD2. After removal of 8 bases from V and 4 bases from J, the junction contained 6 bases not matched to a gene. The CDR3 extends over 13 amino acids. Looked up from germline, CDR1 is SNHLY and CDR2 is FYNNEI. CDR3 sequence reads: CASSLAESDTQYF. As DNA, the CDR3 is TGTGCCAGCTCCCTAGCGGAGTCAGATACGCAGTATTTT.

The chain uses TRBV7-2 and TRBJ1-4; perhaps TRBD1 as D (5 bases). The germline V and J ends were trimmed by 5 bases and 5 bases, with 12 bases remaining between them. The CDR3 has 14 residues. Germline V lookup: CDR1 SGHTA, CDR2 FQGNSA. The CDR3 nucleotides are TGTGCCAGCAGCATAAACTGGGGGAATGAAAAACTGTTTTTT. Protein product: CASSINWGNEKLFF.

A few counts support this clonotype. The chain carries TRBV27 and TRBJ2-7; possible D gene TRBD1, 5 bases. The CDR3 is 15 amino acids. The V gene lost 5 bases and the J gene lost 0 bases, with 14 bases spanning the gap. Per germline, CDR1 MNHEY and CDR2 SMNVEV (reference sequence). The CDR3 region is CASSTLVRASYEQYF. The DNA for the CDR3 is TGTGCCAGCAGTACGTTGGTCAGGGCCTCCTACGAGCAGTACTTC.

This clonotype turned up a few times. This sequence joins TRBV9 and TRBJ1-1; D is perhaps TRBD1 (5 bases). There are 15 residues in the CDR3. V lost 3 bases and J 2 bases, leaving 14 bases between the germline ends. Germline V lookup: CDR1 SGDLS, CDR2 YYNGEE. The CDR3 reads CASSAPGQINTEAFF. The CDR3 DNA follows: TGTGCCAGCAGCGCACCTGGACAAATAAACACTGAAGCTTTCTTT.

A few counts support this clonotype. V and J are TRBV3-1 and TRBJ1-1, with a weak D call TRBD1 (6 bases). CDR1 is LGHDT and CDR2 is YNNKEL in the germline V gene (reference sequence). V lost 4 bases to trimming and J lost 0 bases, with 12 bases between them. The CDR3 runs to 15 residues. The CDR3 bases are TGTGCCAGCAGCCTCGAGGGGGGCTTGAACACTGAAGCTTTCTTT. This translates into CASSLEGGLNTEAFF.

The chain carries TRBV20-1 and TRBJ2-5; D not certain. Germline V gives CDR1 DFQATT, CDR2 SNEGSKA (reference sequence). V dropped 5 bases and J dropped 5 bases, with 15 bases sitting between them. The CDR3 sequence is 13 residues long. In DNA form, the CDR3 reads TGCAGTGCTCATGGACCGGCTGGGGAGACCCAGTACTTC. This codes for CSAHGPAGETQYF.

The gene calls are TRBV7-2 and TRBJ2-7, with a weak D call TRBD2 (7 bases). CDR1 SGHTA and CDR2 FQGNSA come from the germline V gene. Trimming removed 2 bases at V and 4 bases at J, with 15 bases between. This CDR3 has 15 amino acids. CDR3 in DNA: TGTGCCAGCAGCTTAAAGGGGGAGGGAGGGTACGAGCAGTACTTC. Its protein product is CASSLKGEGGYEQYF.

This clonotype was found a few times. The V call is TRBV27, the J call TRBJ2-4; D gene unclear. CDR3 size: 11 residues. Germline CDR1 is MNHEY and CDR2 is SMNVEV (reference sequence). With 7 bases removed from V and 6 bases from J, the gap between germline ends came to 7 bases. The CDR3 region has the DNA TGTGCCAGCAATTACGGAAACATTCAGTACTTC. Its translation: CASNYGNIQYF.

This chain uses TRBV30 with TRBJ1-4; no reliable D call. The CDR3 contains 13 residues. The V end lost 0 bases, the J end lost 9 bases, and 11 bases lay between the germline ends. The germline CDR1 and CDR2 sequences are GTSNPN and SVGIG (reference sequence). CDR3 protein: CAWSVRGGKKLFF. The CDR3 region has the DNA TGTGCCTGGAGTGTAAGAGGCGGAAAAAAACTGTTTTTT.

This clonotype came up a few times. The gene calls are TRBV6-6 and TRBJ2-1, with no clear D. Germline lookup yields CDR1 MNHNY and CDR2 SVGAGI (reference sequence). V shed 10 bases and J shed 7 bases, with 11 bases lying between them. The CDR3 extends over 11 amino acids. The CDR3 reads CAIGQWNEQFF. CDR3 sequence (DNA): TGTGCCATAGGGCAGTGGAATGAGCAGTTCTTC.

V usage is TRBV6-5 and J usage is TRBJ1-6; possibly TRBD1 for D (5 bases). V lost 4 bases to trimming and J lost 12 bases, with 10 bases between them. The CDR3 totals 12 residues. Germline V gene lookup returns CDR1 MNHEY and CDR2 SVGAGI. CDR3 region: CASSFTGRPLHF. The CDR3 region has the DNA TGTGCCAGCAGTTTTACAGGACGACCCCTCCACTTT.

The rearrangement uses TRBV27 and TRBJ2-7; D remains unclear. The end of the DNA aligns better with TRBJ2-5, so the J call may be wrong. This CDR3 region has 15 residues. Germline lookup yields CDR1 MNHEY and CDR2 SMNVEV (reference sequence). The CDR3 loop is CASSFIGRDVETQYF. The CDR3 nucleotides read TGTGCCAGCAGTTTTATAGGAAGGGATGTGGAGACCCAGTACTTC.

The V call is TRBV14, the J call TRBJ2-7; no reliable D call. The germline gives CDR1 SGHDN, CDR2 FVKESK. Trimming removed 3 bases at V and 7 bases at J, with 22 bases between. CDR3 length: 16 residues. As DNA, the CDR3 is TGTGCCAGCAGCCAGAAGTTAGGACGAGCGCACAATGAGCAGTACTTC. This translates into CASSQKLGRAHNEQYF. Drawing the rest from reference TRBV14 and TRBJ2-7, the complete variable domain is EAGVTQFPSHSVIEKGQTVTLRCDPISGHDNLYWYRRVMGKEIKFLLHFVKESKQDESGMPNNRFLAERTGGTYSTLKVQPAELEDSGVYFCASSQKLGRAHNEQYFGPGTRLTVT.

V and J are TRBV4-1 and TRBJ2-7; D unresolved. In germline, CDR1 is MGHRA, CDR2 YSYEKL. The CDR3 sequence is 13 residues long. The V gene lost 2 bases and the J gene lost 4 bases, with 9 bases spanning the gap. The CDR3 sequence: CASSQSVLYEQYF. The DNA for the CDR3 is TGCGCCAGCAGCCAATCGGTACTTTACGAGCAGTACTTC.

The chain is built from TRBV25-1 and TRBJ2-5, with D unclear. CDR1 is MGHDK and CDR2 is SYGVNS in the germline V gene. Trimming stripped 10 bases from V and 4 bases from J, with 10 bases between. The CDR3 totals 11 residues. CDR3: CATLLRETQYF. The DNA for the CDR3 is TGTGCCACATTACTACGAGAGACCCAGTACTTC.

The chain carries TRBV7-2 and TRBJ2-3; perhaps TRBD1 as D (6 bases). This CDR3 is built from 16 residues. From germline, CDR1 is SGHTA and CDR2 FQGNSA. With 8 bases removed from V and 2 bases from J, the gap between germline ends came to 20 bases. Here the CDR3 reads CASPPQGSRHTDTQYF. The CDR3 region has the DNA TGTGCCAGCCCTCCGCAGGGGAGTCGACACACAGATACGCAGTATTTT.